This T cell receptor (beta chain) appears in the sequencing data of a study of cytomegalovirus exposure and HLA in healthy donors. Study findings and constraints: Earlier analysis looked at TCR beta V segments, and most were productive about 90% or about 30% of the time. An assumption of roughly uniform sequencing depth across donors underlay the presence/absence analyses.

Turning to this clone: Its antigen is as yet unknown.

Trimming at V came to 2 bases and at J to 3 bases, leaving 0 bases not matched to a gene. The CDR3 length is 13 residues. Germline loops: CDR1 MNHNS, CDR2 SASEGT. PCR primers comprised 60 Vbeta and 13 Jbeta primers. Using immunoSEQ multiplex PCR, the repertoire was profiled, and TCRdb retains in-frame clones only, with some absent. The repertoire has 150,000 to 200,000 clones, 75% to 80% of them found once; the top ten carry about 0.93%. This chain connects TRBV6-1 to TRBJ1-1, with 7 bases identical to TRBD1. The specimen was PBMCs. The clonotype was recovered from a woman aged 50 to 60 in good health and CMV-seropositive. The CDR3 loop reads CASSERGHTEAFF. CDR3 DNA: TGTGCCAGCAGTGAAAGGGGGCACACTGAAGCTTTCTTT.